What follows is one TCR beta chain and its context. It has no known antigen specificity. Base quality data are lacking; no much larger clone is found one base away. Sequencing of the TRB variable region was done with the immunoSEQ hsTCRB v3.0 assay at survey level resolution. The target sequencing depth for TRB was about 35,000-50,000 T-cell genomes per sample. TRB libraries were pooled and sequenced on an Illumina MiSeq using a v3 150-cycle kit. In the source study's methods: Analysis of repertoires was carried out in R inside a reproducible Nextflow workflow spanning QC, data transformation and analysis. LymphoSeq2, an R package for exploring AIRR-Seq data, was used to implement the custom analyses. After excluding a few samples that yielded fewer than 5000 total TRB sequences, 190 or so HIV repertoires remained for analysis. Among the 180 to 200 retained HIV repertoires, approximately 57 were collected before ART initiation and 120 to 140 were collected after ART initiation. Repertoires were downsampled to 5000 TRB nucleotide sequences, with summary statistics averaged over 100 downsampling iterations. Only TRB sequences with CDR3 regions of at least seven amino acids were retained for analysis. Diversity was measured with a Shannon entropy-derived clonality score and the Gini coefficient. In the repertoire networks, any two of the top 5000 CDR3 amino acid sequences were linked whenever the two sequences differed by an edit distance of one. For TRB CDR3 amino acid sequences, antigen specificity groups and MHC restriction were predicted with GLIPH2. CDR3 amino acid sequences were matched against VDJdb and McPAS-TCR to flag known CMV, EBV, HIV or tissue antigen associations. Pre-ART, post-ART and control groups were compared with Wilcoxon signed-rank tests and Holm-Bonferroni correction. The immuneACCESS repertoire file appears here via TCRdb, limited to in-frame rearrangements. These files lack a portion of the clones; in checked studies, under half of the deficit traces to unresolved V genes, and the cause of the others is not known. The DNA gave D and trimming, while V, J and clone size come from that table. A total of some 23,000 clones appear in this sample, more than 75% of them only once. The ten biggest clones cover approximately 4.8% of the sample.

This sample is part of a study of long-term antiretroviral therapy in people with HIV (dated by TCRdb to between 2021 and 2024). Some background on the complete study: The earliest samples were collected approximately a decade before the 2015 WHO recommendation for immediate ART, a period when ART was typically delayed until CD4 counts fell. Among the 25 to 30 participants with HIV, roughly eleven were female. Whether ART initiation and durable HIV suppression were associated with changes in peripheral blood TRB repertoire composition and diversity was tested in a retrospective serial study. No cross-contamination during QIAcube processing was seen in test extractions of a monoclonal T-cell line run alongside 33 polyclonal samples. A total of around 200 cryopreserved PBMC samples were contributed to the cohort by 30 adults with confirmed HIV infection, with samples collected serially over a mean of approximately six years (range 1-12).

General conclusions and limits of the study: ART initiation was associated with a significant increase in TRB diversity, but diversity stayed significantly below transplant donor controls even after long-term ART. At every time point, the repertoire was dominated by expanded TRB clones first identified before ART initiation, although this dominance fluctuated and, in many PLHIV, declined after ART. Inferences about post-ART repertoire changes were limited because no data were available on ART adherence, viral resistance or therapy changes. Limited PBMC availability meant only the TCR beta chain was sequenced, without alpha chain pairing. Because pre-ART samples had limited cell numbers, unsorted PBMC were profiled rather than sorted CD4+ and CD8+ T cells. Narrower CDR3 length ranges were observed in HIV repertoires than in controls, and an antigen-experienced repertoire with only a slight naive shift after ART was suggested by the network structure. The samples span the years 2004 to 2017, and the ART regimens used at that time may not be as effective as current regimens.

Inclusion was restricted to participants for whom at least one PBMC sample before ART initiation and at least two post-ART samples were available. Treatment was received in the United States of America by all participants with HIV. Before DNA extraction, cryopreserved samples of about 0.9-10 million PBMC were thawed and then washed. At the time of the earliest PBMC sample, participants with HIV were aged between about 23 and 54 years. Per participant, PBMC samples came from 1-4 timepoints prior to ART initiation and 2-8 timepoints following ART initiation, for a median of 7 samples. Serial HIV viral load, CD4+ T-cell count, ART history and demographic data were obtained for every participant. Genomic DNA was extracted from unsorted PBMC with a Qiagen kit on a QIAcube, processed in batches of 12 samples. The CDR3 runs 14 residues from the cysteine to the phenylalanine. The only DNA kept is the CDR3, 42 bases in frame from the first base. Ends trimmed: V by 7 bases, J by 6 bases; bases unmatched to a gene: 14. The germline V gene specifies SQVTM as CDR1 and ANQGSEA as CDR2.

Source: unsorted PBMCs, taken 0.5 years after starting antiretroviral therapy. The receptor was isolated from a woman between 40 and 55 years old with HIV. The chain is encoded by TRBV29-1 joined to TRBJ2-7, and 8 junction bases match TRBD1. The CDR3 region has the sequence CSAIYRDRYPEQYF. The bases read TGCAGCGCTATCTACCGGGACAGGTACCCCGAGCAGTACTTC.